Listed here are 8 T cell receptor beta chains from one sample, sequenced in a study of blood T cell repertoires in COVID-19. Some clones are missing from TCRdb's copy, which holds only in-frame ones; the method was immunoSEQ multiplex PCR. The top ten clones hold around 0.47% of a sample with 90,000 or so clones, around 88% of them seen once. The sequenced sample was peripheral blood. These receptors all stem from a man between 60 and 70 years old with acute or convalescent COVID-19.

Remarks on this clone: The junction does not match germline at one end; this may be a read error. The V gene is TRBV3-1 (or the pseudogene TRBV3-2), the J gene TRBJ1-2; TRBD1 is a possible D gene (5 bases). Germline assignment: CDR1 LGHDT and CDR2 YNNKEL (reference sequence). The length of the CDR3 is 13 residues. DNA for the CDR3: TGTGCCAGCAGCCAAGGACCCCAGGGAGGAGGACACTTC. This codes for CASSQGPQGGGHF.

This rearrangement joins TRBV10-3 to TRBJ2-7; D ambiguous. Germline-derived CDR1 and CDR2 are ENHRY and SYGVKD. This CDR3 contains 14 residues. V was shortened by 3 bases and J by 1 base, with 10 bases between the two germline ends. The CDR3 DNA follows: TGTGCCATCAGTGAACCTCCCAGGTCCTACGAGCAGTACTTC. It codes for CAISEPPRSYEQYF.

The rearrangement uses TRBV19 and TRBJ1-4; 9 bases line up with TRBD1. CDR3 size: 14 residues. After removal of 5 bases from V and 8 bases from J, the junction contained 6 bases not matched to a gene. Germline V gene lookup returns CDR1 LNHDA and CDR2 SQIVND (reference sequence). DNA of the CDR3: TGTGCCAGTAGTCCGGGACAGGGTGGAGAAAAACTGTTTTTT. It translates to CASSPGQGGEKLFF. Supplemented by reference TRBV19 and TRBJ1-4, the full variable domain reads DGGITQSPKYLFRKEGQNVTLSCEQNLNHDAMYWYRQDPGQGLRLIYYSQIVNDFQKGDIAEGYSVSREKKESFPLTVTSAQKNPTAFYLCASSPGQGGEKLFFGSGTQLSVL.

This chain connects TRBV5-1 to TRBJ2-5, with 8 nucleotides matching TRBD1. This CDR3 is 15 amino acids long. CDR1 and CDR2 from the germline V gene are SGHRS and YFSETQ. With 0 bases clipped from V and 5 bases from J, the junction kept 6 bases outside the gene matches. Written as DNA, the CDR3 is TGCGCCAGCAGCTTGGGCCCCACAGGGGGGGAGACCCAGTACTTC. It codes for CASSLGPTGGETQYF.

The V call is TRBV12-3 or TRBV12-4, the J call TRBJ1-2; D perhaps matches TRBD1 (6 bases). CDR3 size: 13 residues. V was clipped by 3 bases and J by 2 bases, with 7 bases between them. CDR3 sequence: CASSLDRNYGYTF. The CDR3 DNA reads as TGTGCCAGCAGTTTGGACAGAAACTATGGCTACACCTTC.

The V call is TRBV5-6, the J call TRBJ1-2; a weak D match, TRBD1 (6 bases). The CDR3 sequence is 17 residues long. CDR1 is SGHDT, CDR2 YYEEEE, per germline. The V end lost 3 bases, the J end lost 4 bases, and 22 bases lay between the germline ends. The CDR3 nucleotides are TGTGCCAGCAGCTCACTTCAAGCCTCAGGGGAGCTCTATGGCTACACCTTC. It yields the protein CASSSLQASGELYGYTF.

This clone was seen just once. The chain joins TRBV7-9 to TRBJ2-1, with 8 bases aligning to TRBD2. The germline CDR1 and CDR2 sequences are SEHNR and FQNEAQ (reference sequence). The CDR3 totals 15 residues. Losses at the gene ends were 1 base for V and 4 bases for J; bases not matched to a gene: 3. As DNA, the CDR3 is TGTGCCAGCAGCTTAGTTATAGCGGGGTACAATGAGCAGTTCTTC. Its translation is CASSLVIAGYNEQFF.

The chain is built from TRBV19 and TRBJ2-7; 8 nucleotides agree with TRBD1. Germline values: CDR1 LNHDA, CDR2 SQIVND (reference sequence). V shed 6 bases, J shed 6 bases, and the junction held 10 bases outside the gene matches. The CDR3 covers 14 residues. CDR3 sequence: CASSQRTGRSEQYF. For the CDR3, the DNA is TGTGCCAGTAGCCAAAGGACAGGGAGGTCCGAGCAGTACTTC.